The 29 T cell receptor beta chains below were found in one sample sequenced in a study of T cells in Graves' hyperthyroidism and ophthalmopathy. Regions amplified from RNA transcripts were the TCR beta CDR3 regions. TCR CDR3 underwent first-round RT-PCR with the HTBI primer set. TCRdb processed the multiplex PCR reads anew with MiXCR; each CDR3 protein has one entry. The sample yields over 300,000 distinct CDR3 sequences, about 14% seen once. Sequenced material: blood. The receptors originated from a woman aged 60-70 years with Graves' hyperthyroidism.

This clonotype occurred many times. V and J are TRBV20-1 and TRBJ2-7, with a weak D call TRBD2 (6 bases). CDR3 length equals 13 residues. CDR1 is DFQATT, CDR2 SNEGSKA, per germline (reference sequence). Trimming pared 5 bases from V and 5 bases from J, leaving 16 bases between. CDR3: CSAPKGGNNEQYF. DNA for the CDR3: TGCAGTGCTCCTAAGGGCGGGAACAACGAGCAGTACTTC.

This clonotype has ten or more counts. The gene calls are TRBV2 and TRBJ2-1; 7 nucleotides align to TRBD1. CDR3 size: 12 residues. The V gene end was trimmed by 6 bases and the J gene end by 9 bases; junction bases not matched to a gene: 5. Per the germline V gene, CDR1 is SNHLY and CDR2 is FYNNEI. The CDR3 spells CASRGQRSEQFF. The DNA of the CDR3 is TGTGCCAGCAGGGGACAGAGGAGTGAGCAGTTCTTC.

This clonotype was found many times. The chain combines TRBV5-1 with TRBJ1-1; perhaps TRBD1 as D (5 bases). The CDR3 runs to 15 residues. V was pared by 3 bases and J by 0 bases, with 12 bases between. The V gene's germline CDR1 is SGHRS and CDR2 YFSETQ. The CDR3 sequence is CASSWGGGLNTEAFF. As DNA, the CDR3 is TGCGCCAGCAGCTGGGGGGGGGGATTGAACACTGAAGCTTTCTTT.

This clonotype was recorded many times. For the CDR3, the DNA is TGCGCCAGCAGTTTTGAACCAGGACAGGCGGGCAATGAGCAGTTCTTC. Its translation: CASSFEPGQAGNEQFF. The V gene is TRBV5-1, the J gene TRBJ2-1, with 7 nucleotides matching TRBD1. Germline V lookup: CDR1 SGHRS, CDR2 YFSETQ. This CDR3 comprises 16 residues. Trimming removed 5 bases from V and 6 bases from J; junction bases left unmatched: 14.

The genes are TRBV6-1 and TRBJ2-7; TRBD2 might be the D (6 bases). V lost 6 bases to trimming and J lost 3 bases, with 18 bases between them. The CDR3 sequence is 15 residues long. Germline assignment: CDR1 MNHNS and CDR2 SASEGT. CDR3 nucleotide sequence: TGTGCCAGCAGGGAGCCCAACCGGGGAGGCTACGAGCAGTACTTC. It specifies CASREPNRGGYEQYF.

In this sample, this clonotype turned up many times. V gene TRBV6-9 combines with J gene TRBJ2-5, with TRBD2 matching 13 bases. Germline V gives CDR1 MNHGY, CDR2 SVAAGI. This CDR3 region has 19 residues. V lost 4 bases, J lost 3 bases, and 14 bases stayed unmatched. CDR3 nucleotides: TGTGCCAGCAGTTCGCCCCGGACTAGCGGGAGACACGGGAAAGAGACCCAGTACTTC. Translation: CASSSPRTSGRHGKETQYF.

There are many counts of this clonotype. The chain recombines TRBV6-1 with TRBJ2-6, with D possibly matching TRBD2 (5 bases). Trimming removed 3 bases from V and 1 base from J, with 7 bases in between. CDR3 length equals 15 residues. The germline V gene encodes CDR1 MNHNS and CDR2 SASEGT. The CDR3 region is CASSEGRSGANVLTF. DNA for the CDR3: TGTGCCAGCAGTGAGGGGAGATCTGGGGCCAACGTCCTGACTTTC.

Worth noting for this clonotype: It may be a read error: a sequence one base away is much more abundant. The CDR3 region is CATSDAHRDGYTF. In DNA form, the CDR3 reads TGTGCCACCAGTGATGCCCACAGGGATGGCTACACCTTC. The chain joins TRBV24-1 to TRBJ1-2, with a weak D call TRBD1 (6 bases). Germline V gene sequence: CDR1 KGHDR, CDR2 SFDVKD. CDR3 length equals 13 residues. With 3 bases removed from V and 6 bases from J, the gap between germline ends came to 10 bases.

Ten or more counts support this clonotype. The CDR3 sequence is CAWSVAGDGAGELFF. In DNA, the CDR3 is TGTGCCTGGAGTGTCGCGGGAGATGGTGCCGGGGAGCTGTTTTTT. This rearrangement joins TRBV30 to TRBJ2-2; 7 bases map to TRBD2. The CDR3 totals 15 residues. CDR1 is GTSNPN, CDR2 SVGIG, per germline (reference sequence). Trimming removed 0 bases from V and 6 bases from J; junction bases left unmatched: 7.

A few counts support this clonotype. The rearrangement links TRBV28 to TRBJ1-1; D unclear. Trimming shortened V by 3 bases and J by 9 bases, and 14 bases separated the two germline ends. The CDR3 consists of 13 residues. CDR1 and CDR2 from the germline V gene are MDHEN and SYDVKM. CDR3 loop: CASSFGLGQKAFF. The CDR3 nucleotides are TGTGCCAGCAGTTTCGGGCTTGGTCAAAAAGCTTTCTTT.

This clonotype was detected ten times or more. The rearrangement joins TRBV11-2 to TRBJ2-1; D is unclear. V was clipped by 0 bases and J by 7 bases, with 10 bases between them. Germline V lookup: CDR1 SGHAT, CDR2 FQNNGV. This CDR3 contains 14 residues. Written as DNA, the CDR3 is TGTGCCAGCAGCTTAGACCCGGGCCCGAATGAGCAGTTCTTC. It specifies CASSLDPGPNEQFF.

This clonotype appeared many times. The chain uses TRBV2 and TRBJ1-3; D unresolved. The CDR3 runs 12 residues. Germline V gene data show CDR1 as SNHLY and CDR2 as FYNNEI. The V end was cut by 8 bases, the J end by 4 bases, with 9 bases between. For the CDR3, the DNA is TGTGCCAGCCGCGTGTGGGGAAACACCATATATTTT. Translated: CASRVWGNTIYF. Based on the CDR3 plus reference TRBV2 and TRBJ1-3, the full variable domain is EPEVTQTPSHQVTQMGQEVILRCVPISNHLYFYWYRQILGQKVEFLVSFYNNEISEKSEIFDDQFSVERPDGSNFTLKIRSTKLEDSAMYFCASRVWGNTIYFGEGSWLTVV.

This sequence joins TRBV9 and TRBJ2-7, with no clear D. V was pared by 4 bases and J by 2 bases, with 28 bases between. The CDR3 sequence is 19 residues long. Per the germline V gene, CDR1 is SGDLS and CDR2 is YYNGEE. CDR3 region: CASSLASYGPEKLTYEQYF. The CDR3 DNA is TGTGCCAGCAGCTTGGCCTCGTACGGCCCGGAAAAGCTCACCTACGAGCAGTACTTC.

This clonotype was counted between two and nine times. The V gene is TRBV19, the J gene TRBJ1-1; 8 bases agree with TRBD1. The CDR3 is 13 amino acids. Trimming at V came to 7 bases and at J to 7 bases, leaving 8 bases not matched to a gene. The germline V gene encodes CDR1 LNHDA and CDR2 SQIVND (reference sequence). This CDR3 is CASTDRGFGEAFF. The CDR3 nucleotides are TGTGCCAGTACTGACAGGGGATTCGGTGAAGCTTTCTTT.

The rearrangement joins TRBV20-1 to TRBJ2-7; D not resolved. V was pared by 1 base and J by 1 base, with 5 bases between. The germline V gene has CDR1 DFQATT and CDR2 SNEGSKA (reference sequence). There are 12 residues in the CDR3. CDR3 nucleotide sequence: TGCAGTGCTAGAGCTCCATCCTACGAGCAGTACTTC. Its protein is CSARAPSYEQYF.

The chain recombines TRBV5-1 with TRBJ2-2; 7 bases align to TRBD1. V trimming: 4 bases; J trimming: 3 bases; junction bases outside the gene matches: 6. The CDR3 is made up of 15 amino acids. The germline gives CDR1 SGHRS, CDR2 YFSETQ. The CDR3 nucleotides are TGCGCCAGCAGCCCGGGACAGATTGACACCGGGGAGCTGTTTTTT. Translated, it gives CASSPGQIDTGELFF.

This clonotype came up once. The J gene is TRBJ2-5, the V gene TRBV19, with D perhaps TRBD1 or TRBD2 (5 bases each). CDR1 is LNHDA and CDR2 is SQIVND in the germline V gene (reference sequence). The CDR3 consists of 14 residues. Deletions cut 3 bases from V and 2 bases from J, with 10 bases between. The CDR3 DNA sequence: TGTGCCAGTAGTATGGGGACGGGGCAAGAGACCCAGTACTTC. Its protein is CASSMGTGQETQYF. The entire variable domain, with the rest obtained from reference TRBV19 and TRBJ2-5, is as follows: DGGITQSPKYLFRKEGQNVTLSCEQNLNHDAMYWYRQDPGQGLRLIYYSQIVNDFQKGDIAEGYSVSREKKESFPLTVTSAQKNPTAFYLCASSMGTGQETQYFGPGTRLLVL.

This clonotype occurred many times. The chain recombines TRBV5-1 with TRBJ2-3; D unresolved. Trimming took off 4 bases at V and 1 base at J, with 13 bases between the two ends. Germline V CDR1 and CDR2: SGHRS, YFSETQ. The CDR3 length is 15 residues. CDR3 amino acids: CASSQSRGGTDTQYF. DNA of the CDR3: TGCGCCAGCAGCCAATCCCGTGGGGGCACAGATACGCAGTATTTT. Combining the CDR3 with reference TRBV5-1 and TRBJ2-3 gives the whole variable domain KAGVTQTPRYLIKTRGQQVTLSCSPISGHRSVSWYQQTPGQGLQFLFEYFSETQRNKGNFPGRFSGRQFSNSRSEMNVSTLELGDSALYLCASSQSRGGTDTQYFGPGTRLTVL.

The CDR3 here is CASSLGQPETQYF. In nucleotides, the CDR3 is TGTGCCAGCAGCTTGGGCCAGCCCGAGACCCAGTACTTC. V usage is TRBV7-9 and J usage is TRBJ2-5; D gene ambiguous. Per germline, CDR1 SEHNR and CDR2 FQNEAQ (reference sequence). Trimming took off 3 bases at V and 5 bases at J, with 10 bases between the two ends. The CDR3 is 13 amino acids.

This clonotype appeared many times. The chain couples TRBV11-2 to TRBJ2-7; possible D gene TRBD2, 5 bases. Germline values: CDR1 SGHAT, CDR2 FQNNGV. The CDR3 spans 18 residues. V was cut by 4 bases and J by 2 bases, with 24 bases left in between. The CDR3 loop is CASSSVWEPTSPAYEQYF. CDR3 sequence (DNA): TGTGCCAGCAGCTCAGTTTGGGAGCCCACGAGCCCTGCCTACGAGCAGTACTTC.

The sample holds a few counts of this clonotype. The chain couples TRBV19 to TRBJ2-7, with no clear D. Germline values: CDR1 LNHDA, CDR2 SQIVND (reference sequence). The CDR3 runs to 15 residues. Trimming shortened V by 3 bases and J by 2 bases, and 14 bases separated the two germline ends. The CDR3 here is CASSIPTEGAYEQYF. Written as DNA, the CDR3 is TGTGCCAGTAGTATCCCCACGGAAGGCGCCTACGAGCAGTACTTC.

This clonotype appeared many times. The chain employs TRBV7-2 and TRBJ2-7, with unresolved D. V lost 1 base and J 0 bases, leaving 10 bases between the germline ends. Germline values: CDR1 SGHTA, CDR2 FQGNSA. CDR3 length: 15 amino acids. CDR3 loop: CASSLDSTRSYEQYF. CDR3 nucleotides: TGTGCCAGCAGCTTAGATAGCACCCGCTCCTACGAGCAGTACTTC.

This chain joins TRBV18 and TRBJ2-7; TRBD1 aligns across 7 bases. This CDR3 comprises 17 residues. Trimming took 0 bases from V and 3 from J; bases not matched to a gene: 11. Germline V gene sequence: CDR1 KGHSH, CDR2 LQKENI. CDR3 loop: CASSPPPRTGRFYEQYF. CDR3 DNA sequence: TGTGCCAGCTCACCACCCCCCCGGACAGGAAGGTTCTACGAGCAGTACTTC.

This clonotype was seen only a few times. CDR3 region: CAISESNGGPFF. Written as DNA, the CDR3 is TGTGCCATCAGTGAGTCGAACGGGGGCCCGTTCTTC. V usage is TRBV10-3 and J usage is TRBJ2-1; D assignment may be TRBD1 or TRBD2 (6 bases each). The ends were cut back, 0 bases at V and 15 bases at J, with 12 bases in the middle. The CDR3 length is 12 residues. CDR1 and CDR2 from the germline V gene are ENHRY and SYGVKD.

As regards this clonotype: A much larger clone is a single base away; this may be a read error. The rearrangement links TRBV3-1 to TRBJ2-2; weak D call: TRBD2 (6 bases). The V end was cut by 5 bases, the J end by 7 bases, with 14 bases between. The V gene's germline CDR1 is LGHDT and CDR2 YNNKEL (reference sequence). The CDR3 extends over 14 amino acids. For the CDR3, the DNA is TGTGCCAGCAGCGAAGTTTCTAGCGTCGGGGAGCTGTTTTTT. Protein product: CASSEVSSVGELFF.

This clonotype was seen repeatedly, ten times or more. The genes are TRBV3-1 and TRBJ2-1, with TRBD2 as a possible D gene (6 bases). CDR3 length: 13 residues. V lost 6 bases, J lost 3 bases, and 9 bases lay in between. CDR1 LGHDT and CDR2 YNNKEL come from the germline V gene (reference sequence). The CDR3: CASSFSGYNEQFF. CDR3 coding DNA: TGTGCCAGCAGTTTTAGCGGCTACAATGAGCAGTTCTTC.

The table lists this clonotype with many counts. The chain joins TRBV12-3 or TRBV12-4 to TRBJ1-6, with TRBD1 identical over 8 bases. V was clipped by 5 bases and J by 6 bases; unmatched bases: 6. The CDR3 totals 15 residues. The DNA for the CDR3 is TGTGCCAGCAGTATTCAGGGGGCGCGTAATTCACCCCTCCACTTT. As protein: CASSIQGARNSPLHF.

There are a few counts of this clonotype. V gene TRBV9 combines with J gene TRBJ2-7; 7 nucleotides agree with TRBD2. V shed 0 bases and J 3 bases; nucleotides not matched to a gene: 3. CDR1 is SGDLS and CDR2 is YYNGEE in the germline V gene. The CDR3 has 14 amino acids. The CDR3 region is CASSVAGGYYEQYF. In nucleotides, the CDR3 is TGTGCCAGCAGCGTAGCGGGAGGTTACTACGAGCAGTACTTC. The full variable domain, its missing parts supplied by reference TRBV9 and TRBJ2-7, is DSGVTQTPKHLITATGQRVTLRCSPRSGDLSVYWYQQSLDQGLQFLIQYYNGEERAKGNILERFSAQQFPDLHSELNLSSLELGDSALYFCASSVAGGYYEQYFGPGTRLTVT.

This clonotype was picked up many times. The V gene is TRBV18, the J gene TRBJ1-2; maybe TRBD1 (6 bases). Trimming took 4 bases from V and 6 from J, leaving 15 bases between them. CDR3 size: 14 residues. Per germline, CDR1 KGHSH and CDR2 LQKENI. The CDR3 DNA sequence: TGTGCCAGCTCACACGAGACGGGACAAGATGGCTACACCTTC. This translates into CASSHETGQDGYTF.